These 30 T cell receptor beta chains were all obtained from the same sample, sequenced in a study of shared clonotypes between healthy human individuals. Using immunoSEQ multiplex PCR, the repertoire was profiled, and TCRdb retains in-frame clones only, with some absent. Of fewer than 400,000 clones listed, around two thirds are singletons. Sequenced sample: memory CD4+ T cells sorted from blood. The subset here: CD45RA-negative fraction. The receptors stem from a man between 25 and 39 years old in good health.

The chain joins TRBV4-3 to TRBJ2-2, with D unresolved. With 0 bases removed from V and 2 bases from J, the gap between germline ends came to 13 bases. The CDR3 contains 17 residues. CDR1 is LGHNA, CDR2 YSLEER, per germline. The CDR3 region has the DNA TGCGCCAGCAGCCAAGAGGAGAGTGGGATCAACACCGGGGAGCTGTTTTTT. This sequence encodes CASSQEESGINTGELFF.

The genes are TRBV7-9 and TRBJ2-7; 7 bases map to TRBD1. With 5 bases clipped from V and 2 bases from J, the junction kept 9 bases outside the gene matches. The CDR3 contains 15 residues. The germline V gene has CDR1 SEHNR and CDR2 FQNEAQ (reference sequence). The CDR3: CASSNRRDSAYEQYF. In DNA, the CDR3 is TGTGCCAGCAGCAACCGACGGGACAGCGCCTACGAGCAGTACTTC.

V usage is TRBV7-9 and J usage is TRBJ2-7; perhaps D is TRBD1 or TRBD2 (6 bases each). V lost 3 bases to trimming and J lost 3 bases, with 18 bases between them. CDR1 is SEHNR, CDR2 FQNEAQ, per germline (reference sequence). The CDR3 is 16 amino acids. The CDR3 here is CASSLNLPGASYEQYF. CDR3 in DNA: TGTGCCAGCAGCTTGAACCTCCCGGGGGCAAGCTACGAGCAGTACTTC.

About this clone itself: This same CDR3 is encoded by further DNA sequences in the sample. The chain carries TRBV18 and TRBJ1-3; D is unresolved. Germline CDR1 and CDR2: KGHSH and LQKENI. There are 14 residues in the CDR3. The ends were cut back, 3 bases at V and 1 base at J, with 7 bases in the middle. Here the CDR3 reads CASSPGSSGNTIYF. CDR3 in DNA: TGTGCCAGCTCACCGGGGAGTTCTGGAAACACCATATATTTT.

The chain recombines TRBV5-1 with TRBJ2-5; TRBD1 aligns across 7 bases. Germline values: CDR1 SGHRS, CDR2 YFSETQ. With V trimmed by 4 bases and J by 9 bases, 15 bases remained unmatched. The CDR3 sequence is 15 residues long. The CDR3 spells CASSPGTAQRWSQYF. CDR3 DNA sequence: TGCGCCAGCAGCCCCGGGACAGCTCAACGCTGGTCCCAGTACTTC.

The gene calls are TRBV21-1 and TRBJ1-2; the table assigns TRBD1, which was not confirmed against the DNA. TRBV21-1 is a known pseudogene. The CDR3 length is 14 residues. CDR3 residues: CASSPGQALYGYTF. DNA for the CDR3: TGTGCCAGCAGCCCGGGACAGGCGCTCTATGGCTACACCTTC.

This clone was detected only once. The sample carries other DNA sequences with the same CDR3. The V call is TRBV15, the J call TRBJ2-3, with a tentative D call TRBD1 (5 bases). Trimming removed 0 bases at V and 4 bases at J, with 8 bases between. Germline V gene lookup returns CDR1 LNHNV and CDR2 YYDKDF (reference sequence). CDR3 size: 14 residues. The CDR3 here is CATSRDRAADTQYF. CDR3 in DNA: TGTGCCACCAGCAGAGACAGGGCGGCAGATACGCAGTATTTT.

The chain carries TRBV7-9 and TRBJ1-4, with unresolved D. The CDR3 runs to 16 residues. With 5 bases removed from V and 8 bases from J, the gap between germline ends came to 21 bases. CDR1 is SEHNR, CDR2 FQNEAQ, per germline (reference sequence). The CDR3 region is CASSQSRLLPHEKLFF. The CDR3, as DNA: TGTGCCAGCAGCCAGAGTCGTCTCTTACCGCACGAAAAACTGTTTTTT.

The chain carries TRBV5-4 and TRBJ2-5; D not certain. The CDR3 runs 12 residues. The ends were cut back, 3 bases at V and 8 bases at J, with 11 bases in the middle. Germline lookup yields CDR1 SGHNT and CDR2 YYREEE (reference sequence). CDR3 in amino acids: CASSSPSETQYF. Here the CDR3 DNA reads TGTGCCAGCAGCTCTCCATCGGAAACCCAGTACTTC.

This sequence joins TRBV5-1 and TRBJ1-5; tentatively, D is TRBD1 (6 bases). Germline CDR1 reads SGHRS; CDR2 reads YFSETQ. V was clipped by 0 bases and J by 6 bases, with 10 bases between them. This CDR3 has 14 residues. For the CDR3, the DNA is TGCGCCAGCAGCTTGGGACAGGTTGGTCAGCCCCAGCATTTT. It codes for CASSLGQVGQPQHF.

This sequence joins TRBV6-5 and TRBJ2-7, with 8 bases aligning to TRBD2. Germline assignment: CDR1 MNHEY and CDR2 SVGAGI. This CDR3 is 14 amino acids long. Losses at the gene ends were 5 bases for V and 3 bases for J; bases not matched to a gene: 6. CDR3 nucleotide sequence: TGTGCCAGCAGTCGGACTAGCTTGGTCTACGAGCAGTACTTC. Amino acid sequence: CASSRTSLVYEQYF.

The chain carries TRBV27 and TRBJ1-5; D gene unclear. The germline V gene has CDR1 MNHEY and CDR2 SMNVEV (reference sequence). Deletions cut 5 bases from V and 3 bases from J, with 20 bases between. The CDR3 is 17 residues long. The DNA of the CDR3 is TGTGCCAGCAGTCCAACCCTCGCAGTCGGCCACAATCAGCCCCAGCATTTT. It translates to CASSPTLAVGHNQPQHF.

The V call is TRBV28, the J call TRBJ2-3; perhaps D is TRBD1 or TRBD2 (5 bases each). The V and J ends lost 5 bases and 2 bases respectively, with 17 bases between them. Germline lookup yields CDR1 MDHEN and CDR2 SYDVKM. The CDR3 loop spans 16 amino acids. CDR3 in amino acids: CASSNPARDDTDTQYF. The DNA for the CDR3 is TGTGCCAGCAGTAATCCCGCCAGGGACGACACAGATACGCAGTATTTT.

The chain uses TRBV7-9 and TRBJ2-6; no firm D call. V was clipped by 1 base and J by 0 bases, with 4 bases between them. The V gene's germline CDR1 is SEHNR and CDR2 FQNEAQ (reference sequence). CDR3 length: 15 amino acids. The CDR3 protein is CASSLVGSGANVLTF. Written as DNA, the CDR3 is TGTGCCAGCAGCTTAGTTGGCTCTGGGGCCAACGTCCTGACTTTC.

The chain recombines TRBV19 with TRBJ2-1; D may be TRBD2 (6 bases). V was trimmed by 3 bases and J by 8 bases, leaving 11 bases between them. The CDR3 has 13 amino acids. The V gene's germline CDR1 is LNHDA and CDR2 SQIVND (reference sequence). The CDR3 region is CASSIASVYEQFF. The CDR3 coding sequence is TGTGCCAGTAGTATTGCTAGCGTCTATGAGCAGTTCTTC. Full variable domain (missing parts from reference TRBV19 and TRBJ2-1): DGGITQSPKYLFRKEGQNVTLSCEQNLNHDAMYWYRQDPGQGLRLIYYSQIVNDFQKGDIAEGYSVSREKKESFPLTVTSAQKNPTAFYLCASSIASVYEQFFGPGTRLTVL.

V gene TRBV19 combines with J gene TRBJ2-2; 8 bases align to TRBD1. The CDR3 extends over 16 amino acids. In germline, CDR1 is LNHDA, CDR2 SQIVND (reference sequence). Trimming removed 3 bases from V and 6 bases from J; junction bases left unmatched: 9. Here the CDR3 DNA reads TGTGCCAGTAGTATCCAGCCCAGGGGGCCCTCCGGGGAGCTGTTTTTT. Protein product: CASSIQPRGPSGELFF. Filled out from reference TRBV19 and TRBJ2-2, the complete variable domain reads DGGITQSPKYLFRKEGQNVTLSCEQNLNHDAMYWYRQDPGQGLRLIYYSQIVNDFQKGDIAEGYSVSREKKESFPLTVTSAQKNPTAFYLCASSIQPRGPSGELFFGEGSRLTVL.

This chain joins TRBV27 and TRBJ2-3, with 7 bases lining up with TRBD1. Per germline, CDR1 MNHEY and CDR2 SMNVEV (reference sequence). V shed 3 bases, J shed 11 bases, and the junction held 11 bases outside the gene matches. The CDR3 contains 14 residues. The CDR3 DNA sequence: TGTGCCAGCAGTTTTGGGAGACAGGGTATGAAGCAGTATTTT. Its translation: CASSFGRQGMKQYF.

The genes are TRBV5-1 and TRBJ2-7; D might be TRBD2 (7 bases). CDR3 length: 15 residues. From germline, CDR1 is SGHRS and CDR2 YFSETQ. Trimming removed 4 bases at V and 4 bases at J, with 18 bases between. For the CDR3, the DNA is TGCGCCAGCAGCCAGGCTACGGGGGGCCTTTACGAGCAGTACTTC. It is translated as CASSQATGGLYEQYF.

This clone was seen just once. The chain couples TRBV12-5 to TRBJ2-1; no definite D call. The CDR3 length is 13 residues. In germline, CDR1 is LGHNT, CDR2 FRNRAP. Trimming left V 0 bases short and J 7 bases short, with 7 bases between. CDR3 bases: TGTGCTAGTGGTTTGGTAGCAGGAAATGAGCAGTTCTTC. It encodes CASGLVAGNEQFF.

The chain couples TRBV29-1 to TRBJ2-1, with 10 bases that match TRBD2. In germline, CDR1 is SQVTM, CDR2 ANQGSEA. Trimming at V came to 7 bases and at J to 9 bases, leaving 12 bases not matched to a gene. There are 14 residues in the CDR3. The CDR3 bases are TGCAGCGGTGGGGAGAGCGGGAGGGCTACTGAGCAGTTCTTC. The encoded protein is CSGGESGRATEQFF.

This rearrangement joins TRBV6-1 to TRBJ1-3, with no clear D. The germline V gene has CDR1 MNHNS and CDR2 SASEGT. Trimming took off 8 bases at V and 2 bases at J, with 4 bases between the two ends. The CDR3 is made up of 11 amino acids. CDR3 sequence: CASQTGNTIYF. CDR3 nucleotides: TGTGCCAGCCAGACTGGAAACACCATATATTTT.

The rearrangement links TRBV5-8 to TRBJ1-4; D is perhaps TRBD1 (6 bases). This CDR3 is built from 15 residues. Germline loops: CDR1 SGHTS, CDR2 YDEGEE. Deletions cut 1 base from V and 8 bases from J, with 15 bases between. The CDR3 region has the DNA TGTGCCAGCAGCTTGCTGATTCCAGGGGTGGAAAAACTGTTTTTT. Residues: CASSLLIPGVEKLFF.

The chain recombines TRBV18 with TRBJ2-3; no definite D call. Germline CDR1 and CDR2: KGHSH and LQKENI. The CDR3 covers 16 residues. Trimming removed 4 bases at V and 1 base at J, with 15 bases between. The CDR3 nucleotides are TGTGCCAGCTCACGCCTCCCCGGGTGGGGCACAGATACGCAGTATTTT. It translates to CASSRLPGWGTDTQYF.

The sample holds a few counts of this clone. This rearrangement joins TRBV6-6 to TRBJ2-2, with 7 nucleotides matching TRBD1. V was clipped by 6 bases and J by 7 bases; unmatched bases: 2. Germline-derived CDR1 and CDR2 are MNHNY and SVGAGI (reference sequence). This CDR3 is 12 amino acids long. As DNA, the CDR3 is TGTGCCAGCAGACAGGGGATCGGGGAGCTGTTTTTT. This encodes CASRQGIGELFF.

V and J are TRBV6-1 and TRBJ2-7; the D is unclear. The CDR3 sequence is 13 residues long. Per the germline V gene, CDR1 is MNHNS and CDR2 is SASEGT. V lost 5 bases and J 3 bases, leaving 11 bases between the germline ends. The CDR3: CASSRLGGYEQYF. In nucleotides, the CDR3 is TGTGCCAGCAGTCGCCTAGGCGGCTACGAGCAGTACTTC.

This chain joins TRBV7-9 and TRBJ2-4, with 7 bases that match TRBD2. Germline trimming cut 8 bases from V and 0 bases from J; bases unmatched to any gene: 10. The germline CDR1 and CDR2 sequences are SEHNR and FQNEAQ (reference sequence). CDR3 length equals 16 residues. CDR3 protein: CASAGRGTLAKNIQYF. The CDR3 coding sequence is TGTGCCAGCGCAGGGCGGGGGACCCTAGCCAAAAACATTCAGTACTTC.

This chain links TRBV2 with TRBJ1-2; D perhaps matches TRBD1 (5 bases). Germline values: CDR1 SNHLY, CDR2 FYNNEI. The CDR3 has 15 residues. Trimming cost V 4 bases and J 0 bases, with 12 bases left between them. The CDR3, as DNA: TGTGCCAGCAGTGGTGGCGGGGCCGCTAACTATGGCTACACCTTC. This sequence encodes CASSGGGAANYGYTF.

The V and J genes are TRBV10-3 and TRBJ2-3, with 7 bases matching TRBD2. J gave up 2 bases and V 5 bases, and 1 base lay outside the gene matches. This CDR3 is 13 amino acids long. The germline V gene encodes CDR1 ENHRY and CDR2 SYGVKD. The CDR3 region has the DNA TGTGCCATCAGTCGGGACTACACAGATACGCAGTATTTT. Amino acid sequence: CAISRDYTDTQYF.

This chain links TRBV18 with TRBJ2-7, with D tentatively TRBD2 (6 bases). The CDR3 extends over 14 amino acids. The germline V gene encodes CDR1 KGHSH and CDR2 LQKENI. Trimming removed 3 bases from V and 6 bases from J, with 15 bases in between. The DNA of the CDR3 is TGTGCCAGCTCACCGGGGACTCAAAGGGGCGAGCAGTACTTC. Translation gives CASSPGTQRGEQYF.

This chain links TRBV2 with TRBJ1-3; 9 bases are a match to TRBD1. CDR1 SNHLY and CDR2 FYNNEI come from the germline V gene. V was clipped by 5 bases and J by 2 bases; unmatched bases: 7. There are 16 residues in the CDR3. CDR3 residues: CASSPGQGGAGNTIYF. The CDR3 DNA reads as TGTGCCAGCAGTCCGGGACAGGGAGGAGCTGGAAACACCATATATTTT.